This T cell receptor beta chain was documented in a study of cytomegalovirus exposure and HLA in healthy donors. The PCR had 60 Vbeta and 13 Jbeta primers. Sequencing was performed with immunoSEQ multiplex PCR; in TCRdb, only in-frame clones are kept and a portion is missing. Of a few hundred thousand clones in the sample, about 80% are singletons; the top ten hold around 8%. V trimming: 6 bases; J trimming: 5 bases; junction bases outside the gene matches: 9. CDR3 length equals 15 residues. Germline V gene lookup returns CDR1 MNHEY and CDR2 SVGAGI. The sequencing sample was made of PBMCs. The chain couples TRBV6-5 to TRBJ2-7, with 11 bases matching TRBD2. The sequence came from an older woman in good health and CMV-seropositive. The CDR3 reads CASRGSGRAHNEQYF. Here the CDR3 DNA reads TGTGCCAGCAGGGGTAGCGGGAGGGCCCACAACGAGCAGTACTTC.